This T cell receptor (beta chain) was obtained from a study of blood T cell repertoires in COVID-19. Study-level information: Samples taken during acute and convalescent COVID-19 were collected in the United States, Italy and Spain. T cells, B-cell-depleted T cells, or PBMCs provided the cDNA or gDNA that served as material.

The method was immunoSEQ multiplex PCR; TCRdb's version includes in-frame clones alone and lacks a portion of them. The sample shows roughly 230,000 clones, 80% to 85% of them seen only once. The study assigned cohorts using participant-reported clinical history. Cohort 3 recovery required two negative PCRs, clearance, or symptom resolution. This CDR3 region has 13 residues. CDR1 is KGHSH, CDR2 LQKENI, per germline. V lost 4 bases, J lost 6 bases, and 1 base stayed unmatched. Sequencing was carried out using PBMCs or T cells enriched from blood (not recorded which). This chain joins TRBV18 and TRBJ2-2; 8 positions match TRBD1. This receptor was taken from a man aged 50 to 59 who had recovered from COVID-19. This CDR3 is CASSRQGSGELFF. As DNA, the CDR3 is TGTGCCAGCTCACGACAGGGGTCCGGGGAGCTGTTTTTT.